The T cell receptor beta chain described here comes from a study of T cell clusters in autoimmune cytopenias. One tube held mixed TRB-A and TRB-B primer pools for touch-down PCR. TCRdb re-called the multiplex PCR reads and gives one entry per CDR3 protein, without DNA. The specimen's table records 8,300 or so distinct CDR3 sequences. TRB amplification used 250 ng of peripheral blood genomic DNA. This clonotype was sampled from a human donor with an autoimmune cytopenia or autoimmune hepatitis (not recorded which). The sample was peripheral blood.

CDR3 in amino acids: CASSLATGQGAIAKNIQYF. The chain is built from TRBV28 and TRBJ2-4; the D gene TCRdb calls, TRBD1, cannot be checked with no DNA. The V gene's germline CDR1 is MDHEN and CDR2 SYDVKM. The CDR3 covers 19 residues.